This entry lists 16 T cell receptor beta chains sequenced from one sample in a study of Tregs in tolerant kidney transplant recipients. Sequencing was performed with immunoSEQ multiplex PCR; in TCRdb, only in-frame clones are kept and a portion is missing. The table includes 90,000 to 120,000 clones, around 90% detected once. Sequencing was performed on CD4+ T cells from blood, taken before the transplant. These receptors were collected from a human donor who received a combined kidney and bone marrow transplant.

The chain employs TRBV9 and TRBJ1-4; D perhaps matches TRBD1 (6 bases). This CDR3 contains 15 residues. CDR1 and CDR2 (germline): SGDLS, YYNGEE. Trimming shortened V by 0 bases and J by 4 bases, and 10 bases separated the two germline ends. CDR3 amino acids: CASSVGTGSNEKLFF. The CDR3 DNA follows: TGTGCCAGCAGCGTAGGAACAGGGAGTAATGAAAAACTGTTTTTT. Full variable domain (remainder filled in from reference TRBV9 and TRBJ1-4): DSGVTQTPKHLITATGQRVTLRCSPRSGDLSVYWYQQSLDQGLQFLIQYYNGEERAKGNILERFSAQQFPDLHSELNLSSLELGDSALYFCASSVGTGSNEKLFFGSGTQLSVL.

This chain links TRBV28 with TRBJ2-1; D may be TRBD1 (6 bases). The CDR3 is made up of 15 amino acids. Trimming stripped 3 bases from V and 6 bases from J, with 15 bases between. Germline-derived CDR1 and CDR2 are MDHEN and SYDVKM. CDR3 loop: CASSFGGFSVNEQFF. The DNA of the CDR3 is TGTGCCAGCAGTTTTGGGGGCTTCTCTGTCAATGAGCAGTTCTTC.

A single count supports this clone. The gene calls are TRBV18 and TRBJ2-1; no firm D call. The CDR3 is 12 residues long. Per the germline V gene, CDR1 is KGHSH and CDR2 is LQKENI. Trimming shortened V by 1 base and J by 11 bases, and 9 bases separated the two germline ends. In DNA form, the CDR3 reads TGTGCCAGCTCACCACTCGCACAGAAGCAGTTCTTC. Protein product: CASSPLAQKQFF. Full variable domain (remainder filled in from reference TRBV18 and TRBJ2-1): NAGVMQNPRHLVRRRGQEARLRCSPMKGHSHVYWYRQLPEEGLKFMVYLQKENIIDESGMPKERFSAEFPKEGPSILRIQQVVRGDSAAYFCASSPLAQKQFFGPGTRLTVL.

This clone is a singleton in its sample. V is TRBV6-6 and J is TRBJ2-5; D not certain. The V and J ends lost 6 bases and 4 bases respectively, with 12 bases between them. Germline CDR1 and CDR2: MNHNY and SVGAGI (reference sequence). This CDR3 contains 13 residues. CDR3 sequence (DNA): TGTGCCAGCAGCAGTAGTAGCAGAGAGACCCAGTACTTC. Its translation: CASSSSSRETQYF.

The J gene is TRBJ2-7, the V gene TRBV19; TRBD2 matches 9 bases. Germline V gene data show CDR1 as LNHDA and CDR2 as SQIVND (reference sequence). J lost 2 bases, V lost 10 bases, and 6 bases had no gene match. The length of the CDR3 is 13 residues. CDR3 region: CATRASGTYEQYF. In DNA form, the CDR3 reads TGTGCCACCCGGGCTAGCGGGACCTACGAGCAGTACTTC.

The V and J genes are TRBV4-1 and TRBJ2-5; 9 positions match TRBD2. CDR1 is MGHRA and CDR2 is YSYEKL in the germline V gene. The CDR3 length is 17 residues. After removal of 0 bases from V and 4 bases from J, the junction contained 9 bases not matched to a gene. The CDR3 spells CASSQDRGGRAGETQYF. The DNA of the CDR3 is TGCGCCAGCAGCCAAGATAGGGGCGGGAGGGCCGGAGAGACCCAGTACTTC.

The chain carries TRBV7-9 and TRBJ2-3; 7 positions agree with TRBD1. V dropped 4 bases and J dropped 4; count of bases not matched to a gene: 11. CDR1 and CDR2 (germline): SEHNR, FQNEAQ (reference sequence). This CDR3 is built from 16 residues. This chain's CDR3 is CASSSYRGEGSDTQYF. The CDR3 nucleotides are TGTGCCAGCAGCTCCTACAGGGGAGAAGGATCAGATACGCAGTATTTT.

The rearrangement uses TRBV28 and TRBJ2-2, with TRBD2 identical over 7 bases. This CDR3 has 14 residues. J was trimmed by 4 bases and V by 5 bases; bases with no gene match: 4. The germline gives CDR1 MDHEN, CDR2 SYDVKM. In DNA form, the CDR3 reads TGTGCCAGCAGTCCCGGGACTACCACCGGGGAGCTGTTTTTT. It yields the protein CASSPGTTTGELFF.

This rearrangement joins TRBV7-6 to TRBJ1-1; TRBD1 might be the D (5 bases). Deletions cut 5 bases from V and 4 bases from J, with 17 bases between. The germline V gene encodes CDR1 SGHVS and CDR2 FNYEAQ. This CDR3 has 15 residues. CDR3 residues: CASSHSRGGGTEAFF. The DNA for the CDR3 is TGTGCCAGCAGCCATAGTCGGGGCGGGGGCACTGAAGCTTTCTTT.

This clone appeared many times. CDR3 nucleotide sequence: TGTGCCAGCAGCTCCGGCCCCGCGGCCTACGAGCAGTACTTC. It codes for CASSSGPAAYEQYF. This chain connects TRBV7-9 to TRBJ2-7; D uncertain. The germline gives CDR1 SEHNR, CDR2 FQNEAQ (reference sequence). CDR3 size: 14 residues. V was clipped by 4 bases and J by 2 bases, with 12 bases between them.

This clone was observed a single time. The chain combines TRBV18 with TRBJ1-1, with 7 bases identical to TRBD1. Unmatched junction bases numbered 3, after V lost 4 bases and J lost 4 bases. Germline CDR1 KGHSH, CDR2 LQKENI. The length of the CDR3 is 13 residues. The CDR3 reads CASSLSGGTEAFF. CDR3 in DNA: TGTGCCAGCTCACTCTCAGGGGGCACTGAAGCTTTCTTT.

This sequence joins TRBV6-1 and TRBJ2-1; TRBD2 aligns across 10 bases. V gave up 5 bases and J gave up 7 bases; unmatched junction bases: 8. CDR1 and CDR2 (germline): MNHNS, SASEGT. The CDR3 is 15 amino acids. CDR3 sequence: CASSPLAGVSNEQFF. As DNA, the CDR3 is TGTGCCAGCAGTCCTCTAGCGGGAGTTAGTAATGAGCAGTTCTTC.

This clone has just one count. CDR3 amino acids: CASSLPHTEAFF. The CDR3 nucleotides are TGTGCCAGCAGTTTACCTCACACTGAAGCTTTCTTT. This chain joins TRBV28 and TRBJ1-1, with D unclear. The germline V gene encodes CDR1 MDHEN and CDR2 SYDVKM. The germline V and J ends were trimmed by 2 bases and 3 bases, with 4 bases remaining between them. This CDR3 has 12 residues. The full variable domain, in which reference TRBV28 and TRBJ1-1 provide the parts outside the CDR3, is DVKVTQSSRYLVKRTGEKVFLECVQDMDHENMFWYRQDPGLGLRLIYFSYDVKMKEKGDIPEGYSVSREKKERFSLILESASTNQTSMYLCASSLPHTEAFFGQGTRLTVV.

The CDR3 nucleotides are TGCGCCAGCAGCTTGGTGGGACAGGGGTCCAAGCGCACAGATACGCAGTATTTT. Translated, it gives CASSLVGQGSKRTDTQYF. This chain connects TRBV5-1 to TRBJ2-3; 10 nucleotides agree with TRBD1. The CDR3 consists of 18 residues. V shed 0 bases and J 1 base; nucleotides not matched to a gene: 8. Germline V gene sequence: CDR1 SGHRS, CDR2 YFSETQ. Filled out from reference TRBV5-1 and TRBJ2-3, the complete variable domain reads KAGVTQTPRYLIKTRGQQVTLSCSPISGHRSVSWYQQTPGQGLQFLFEYFSETQRNKGNFPGRFSGRQFSNSRSEMNVSTLELGDSALYLCASSLVGQGSKRTDTQYFGPGTRLTVL.

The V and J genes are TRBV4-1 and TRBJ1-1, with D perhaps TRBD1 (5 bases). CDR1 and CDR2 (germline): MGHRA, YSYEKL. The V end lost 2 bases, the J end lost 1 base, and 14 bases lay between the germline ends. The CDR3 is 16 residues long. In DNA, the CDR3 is TGCGCCAGCAGCCAAATAGTAAAGGGGCAGAACACTGAAGCTTTCTTT. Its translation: CASSQIVKGQNTEAFF.

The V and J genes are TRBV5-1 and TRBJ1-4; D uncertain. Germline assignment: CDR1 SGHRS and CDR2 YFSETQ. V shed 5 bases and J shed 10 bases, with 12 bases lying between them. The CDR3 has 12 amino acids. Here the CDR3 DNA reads TGCGCCAGCAGTCCTTCCTCCGGAAAACTGTTTTTT. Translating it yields CASSPSSGKLFF.